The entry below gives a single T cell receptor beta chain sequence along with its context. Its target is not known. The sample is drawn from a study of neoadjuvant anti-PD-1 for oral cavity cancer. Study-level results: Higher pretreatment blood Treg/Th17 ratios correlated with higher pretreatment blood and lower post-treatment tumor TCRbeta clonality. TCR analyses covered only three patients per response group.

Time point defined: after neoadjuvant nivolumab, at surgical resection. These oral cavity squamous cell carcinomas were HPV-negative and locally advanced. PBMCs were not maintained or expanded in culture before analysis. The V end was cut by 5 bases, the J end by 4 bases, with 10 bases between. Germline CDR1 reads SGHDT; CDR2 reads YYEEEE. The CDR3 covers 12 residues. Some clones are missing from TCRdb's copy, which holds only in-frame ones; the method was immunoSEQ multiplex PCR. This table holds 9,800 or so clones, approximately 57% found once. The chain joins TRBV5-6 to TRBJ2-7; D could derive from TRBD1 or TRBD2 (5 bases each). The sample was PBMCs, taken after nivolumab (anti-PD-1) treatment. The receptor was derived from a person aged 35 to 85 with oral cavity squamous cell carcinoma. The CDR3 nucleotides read TGTGCCAGCAGTTGGGACCAATACGAGCAGTACTTC. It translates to CASSWDQYEQYF.